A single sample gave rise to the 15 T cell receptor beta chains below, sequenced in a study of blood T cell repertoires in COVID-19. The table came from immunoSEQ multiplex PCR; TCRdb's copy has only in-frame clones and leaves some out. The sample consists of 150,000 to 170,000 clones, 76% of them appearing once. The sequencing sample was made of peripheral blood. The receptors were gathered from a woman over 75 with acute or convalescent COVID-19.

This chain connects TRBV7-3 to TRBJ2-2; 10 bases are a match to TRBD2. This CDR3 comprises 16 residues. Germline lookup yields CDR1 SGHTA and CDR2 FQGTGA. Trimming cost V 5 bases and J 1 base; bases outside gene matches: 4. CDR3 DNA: TGTGCCAGCAGCCGCGCTAGCGGGGGGAACACCGGGGAGCTGTTTTTT. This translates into CASSRASGGNTGELFF.

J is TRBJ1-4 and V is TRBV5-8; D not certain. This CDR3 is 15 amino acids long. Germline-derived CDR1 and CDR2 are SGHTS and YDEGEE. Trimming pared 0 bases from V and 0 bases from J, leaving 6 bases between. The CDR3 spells CASSLERATNEKLFF. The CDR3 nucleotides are TGTGCCAGCAGCTTGGAACGCGCAACTAATGAAAAACTGTTTTTT.

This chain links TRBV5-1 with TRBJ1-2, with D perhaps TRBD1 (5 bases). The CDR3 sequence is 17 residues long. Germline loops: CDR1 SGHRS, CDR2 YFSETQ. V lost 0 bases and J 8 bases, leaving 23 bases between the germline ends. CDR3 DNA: TGCGCCAGCAGCTTGGCTAGCTTATCCGGGACTAGCTACGGCTACACCTTC. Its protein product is CASSLASLSGTSYGYTF. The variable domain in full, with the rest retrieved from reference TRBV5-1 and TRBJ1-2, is KAGVTQTPRYLIKTRGQQVTLSCSPISGHRSVSWYQQTPGQGLQFLFEYFSETQRNKGNFPGRFSGRQFSNSRSEMNVSTLELGDSALYLCASSLASLSGTSYGYTFGSGTRLTVV.

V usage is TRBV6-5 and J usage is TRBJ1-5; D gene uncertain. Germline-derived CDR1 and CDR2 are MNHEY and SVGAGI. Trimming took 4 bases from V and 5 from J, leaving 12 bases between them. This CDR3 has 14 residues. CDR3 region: CASSSNQEHQPQHF. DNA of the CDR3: TGTGCCAGCAGTTCTAACCAGGAACATCAGCCCCAGCATTTT.

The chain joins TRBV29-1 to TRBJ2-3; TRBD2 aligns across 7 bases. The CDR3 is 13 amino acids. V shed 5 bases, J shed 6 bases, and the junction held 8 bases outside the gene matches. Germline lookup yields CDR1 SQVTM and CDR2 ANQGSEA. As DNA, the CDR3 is TGCAGCGTTCAACCGGGGGGACTGGATACGCAGTATTTT. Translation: CSVQPGGLDTQYF.

Here the CDR3 DNA reads TGTGCCAGCAGCTTTGGGACAGGGTCGGACAATGAGCAGTTCTTC. Translation gives CASSFGTGSDNEQFF. V is TRBV5-8 and J is TRBJ2-1; 9 nucleotides line up with TRBD1. The V segment lost 2 bases and the J segment 5 bases; nucleotides outside the gene matches: 5. CDR1 SGHTS and CDR2 YDEGEE come from the germline V gene. This CDR3 has 15 amino acids.

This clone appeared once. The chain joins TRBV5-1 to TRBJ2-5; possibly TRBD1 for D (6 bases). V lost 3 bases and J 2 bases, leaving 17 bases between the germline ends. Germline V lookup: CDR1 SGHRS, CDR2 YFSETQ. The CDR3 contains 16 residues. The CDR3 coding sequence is TGCGCCAGCAGCTCACCACCGGGACATAAACAAGAGACCCAGTACTTC. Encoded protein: CASSSPPGHKQETQYF.

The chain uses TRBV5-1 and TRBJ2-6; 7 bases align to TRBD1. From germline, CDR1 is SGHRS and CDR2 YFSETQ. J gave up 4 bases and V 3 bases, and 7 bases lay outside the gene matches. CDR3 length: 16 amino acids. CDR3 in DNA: TGCGCCAGCAGCTCGGACAGGAGTGCCGGGGCCAACGTCCTGACTTTC. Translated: CASSSDRSAGANVLTF.

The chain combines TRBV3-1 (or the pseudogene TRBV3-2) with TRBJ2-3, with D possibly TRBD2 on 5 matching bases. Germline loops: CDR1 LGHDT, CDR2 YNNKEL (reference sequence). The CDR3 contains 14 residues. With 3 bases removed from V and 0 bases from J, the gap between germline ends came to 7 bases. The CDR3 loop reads CASSHGGSTDTQYF. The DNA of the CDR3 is TGTGCCAGCAGCCATGGCGGGAGCACAGATACGCAGTATTTT.

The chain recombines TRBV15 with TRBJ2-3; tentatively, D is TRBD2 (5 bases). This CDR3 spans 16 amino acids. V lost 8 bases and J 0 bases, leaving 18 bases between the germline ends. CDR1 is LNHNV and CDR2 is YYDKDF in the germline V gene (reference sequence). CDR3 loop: CATGRALEPSTDTQYF. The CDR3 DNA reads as TGTGCCACCGGGAGAGCTCTAGAGCCGAGCACAGATACGCAGTATTTT. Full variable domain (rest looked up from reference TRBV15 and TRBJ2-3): DAMVIQNPRYQVTQFGKPVTLSCSQTLNHNVMYWYQQKSSQAPKLLFHYYDKDFNNEADTPDNFQSRRPNTSFCFLDIRSPGLGDTAMYLCATGRALEPSTDTQYFGPGTRLTVL.

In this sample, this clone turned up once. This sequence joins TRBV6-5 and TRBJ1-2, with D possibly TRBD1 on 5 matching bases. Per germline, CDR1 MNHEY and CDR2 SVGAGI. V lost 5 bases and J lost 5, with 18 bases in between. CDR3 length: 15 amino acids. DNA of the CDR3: TGTGCCAGCAGTACCCCCTCCCGTCCAGGGTATGGCTACACCTTC. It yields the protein CASSTPSRPGYGYTF.

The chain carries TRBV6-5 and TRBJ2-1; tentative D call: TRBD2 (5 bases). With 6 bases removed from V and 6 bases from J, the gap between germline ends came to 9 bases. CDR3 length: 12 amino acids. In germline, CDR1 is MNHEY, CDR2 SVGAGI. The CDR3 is CASRASSNEQFF. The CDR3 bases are TGTGCCAGCAGAGCTAGCTCCAATGAGCAGTTCTTC.

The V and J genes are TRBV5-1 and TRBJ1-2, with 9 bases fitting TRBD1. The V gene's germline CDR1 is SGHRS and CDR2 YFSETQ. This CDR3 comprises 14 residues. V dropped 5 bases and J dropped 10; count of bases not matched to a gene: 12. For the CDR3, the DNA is TGCGCCAGCAGACCTACAGGGGGCGCGTTGTACTACACCTTC. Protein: CASRPTGGALYYTF.

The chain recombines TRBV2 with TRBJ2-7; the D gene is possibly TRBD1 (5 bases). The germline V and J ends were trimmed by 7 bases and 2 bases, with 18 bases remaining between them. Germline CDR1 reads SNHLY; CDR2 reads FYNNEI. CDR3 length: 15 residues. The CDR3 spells CASKEHTQETYEQYF. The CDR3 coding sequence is TGTGCCAGCAAAGAGCATACACAGGAAACCTACGAGCAGTACTTC.

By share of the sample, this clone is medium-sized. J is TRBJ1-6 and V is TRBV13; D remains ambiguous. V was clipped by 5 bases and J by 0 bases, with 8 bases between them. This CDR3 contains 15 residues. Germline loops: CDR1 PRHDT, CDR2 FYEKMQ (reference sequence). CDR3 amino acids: CASSPSSSYNSPLHF. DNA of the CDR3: TGTGCCAGCAGCCCCTCTAGCTCCTATAATTCACCCCTCCACTTT. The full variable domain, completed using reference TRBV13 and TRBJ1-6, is AAGVIQSPRHLIKEKRETATLKCYPIPRHDTVYWYQQGPGQDPQFLISFYEKMQSDKGSIPDRFSAQQFSDYHSELNMSSLELGDSALYFCASSPSSSYNSPLHFGNGTRLTVT.